The T cell receptor (beta chain) described here comes from a study of preoperative IRX-2 immunotherapy in early breast cancer. The protocol was immunoSEQ multiplex PCR, while the TCRdb copy is restricted to in-frame clones and leaves out a portion. The table includes fewer than 40,000 clones, roughly 95% detected once. Treatment reported: preoperative locoregional IRX-2 cytokine immunotherapy. Patients received preoperative, locoregional IRX-2 cytokine immunotherapy in a phase Ib study. The V segment lost 5 bases and the J segment 2 bases; nucleotides outside the gene matches: 12. Germline V CDR1 and CDR2: SQVTM, ANQGSEA. The CDR3 covers 16 residues.

The chain joins TRBV29-1 to TRBJ1-2; 9 bases match TRBD1. The sequence derives from a human donor with breast cancer. The specimen was collected from a patient treated with IRX-2 immunotherapy. CDR3 bases: TGCAGCGTTCCTCGGACCGGGACAGGGAGAAACTATGGCTACACCTTC. Amino acid sequence: CSVPRTGTGRNYGYTF. Complete variable domain (other parts from reference TRBV29-1 and TRBJ1-2): SAVISQKPSRDICQRGTSLTIQCQVDSQVTMMFWYRQQPGQSLTLIATANQGSEATYESGFVIDKFPISRPNLTFSTLTVSNMSPEDSSIYLCSVPRTGTGRNYGYTFGSGTRLTVV.